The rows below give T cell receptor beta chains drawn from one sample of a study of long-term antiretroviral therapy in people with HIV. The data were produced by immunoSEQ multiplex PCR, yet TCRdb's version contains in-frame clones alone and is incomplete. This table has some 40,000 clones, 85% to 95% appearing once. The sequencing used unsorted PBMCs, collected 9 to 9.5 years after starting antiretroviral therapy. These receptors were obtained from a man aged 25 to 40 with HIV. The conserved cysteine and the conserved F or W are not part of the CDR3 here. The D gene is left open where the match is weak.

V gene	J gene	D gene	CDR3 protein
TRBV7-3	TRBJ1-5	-	ASSLGRNQPQH
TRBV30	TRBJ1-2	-	AWSPRAGSYGYT
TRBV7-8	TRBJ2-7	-	ASSLGGSGTPHGQY
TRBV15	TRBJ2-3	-	ATSSGDTDLSTDTQY
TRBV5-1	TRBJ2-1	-	ASSLASSQQF
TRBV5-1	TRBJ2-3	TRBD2	ASSPGDSGGTDTQY
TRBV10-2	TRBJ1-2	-	ASSLTGHYGYT
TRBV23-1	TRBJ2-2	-	ASSHQNLVPGELF
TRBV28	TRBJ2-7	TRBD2	AGGVEQY
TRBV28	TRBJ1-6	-	ASRITGPYNSPLH
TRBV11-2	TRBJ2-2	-	ASSLRHTGELF
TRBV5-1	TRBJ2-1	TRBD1	ASSLGQGSYNEQF
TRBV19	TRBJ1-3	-	ASSGGSGNTIY
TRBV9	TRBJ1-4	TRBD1	ASSVEGAQGTATNEKLF
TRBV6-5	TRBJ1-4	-	ASSRATNEKLF
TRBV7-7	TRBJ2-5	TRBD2	ASSLGLAEQETQY
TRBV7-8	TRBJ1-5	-	ASSSNRDIGQPQH
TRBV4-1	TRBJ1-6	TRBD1	ASSQEHRDSSYNSPLH
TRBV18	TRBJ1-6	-	ASSPGQPNSPLH
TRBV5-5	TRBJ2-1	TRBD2	ASSLLAGVTNGF
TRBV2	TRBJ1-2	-	ASSEDPQYYGYT
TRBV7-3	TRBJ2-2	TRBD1	ASSPKGQSTGELF
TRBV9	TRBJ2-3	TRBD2	ASSVLAGPTDTQY
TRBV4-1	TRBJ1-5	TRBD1	ASSPRGTGEYSNQPQH
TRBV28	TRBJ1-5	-	ASSSTGNQPQH